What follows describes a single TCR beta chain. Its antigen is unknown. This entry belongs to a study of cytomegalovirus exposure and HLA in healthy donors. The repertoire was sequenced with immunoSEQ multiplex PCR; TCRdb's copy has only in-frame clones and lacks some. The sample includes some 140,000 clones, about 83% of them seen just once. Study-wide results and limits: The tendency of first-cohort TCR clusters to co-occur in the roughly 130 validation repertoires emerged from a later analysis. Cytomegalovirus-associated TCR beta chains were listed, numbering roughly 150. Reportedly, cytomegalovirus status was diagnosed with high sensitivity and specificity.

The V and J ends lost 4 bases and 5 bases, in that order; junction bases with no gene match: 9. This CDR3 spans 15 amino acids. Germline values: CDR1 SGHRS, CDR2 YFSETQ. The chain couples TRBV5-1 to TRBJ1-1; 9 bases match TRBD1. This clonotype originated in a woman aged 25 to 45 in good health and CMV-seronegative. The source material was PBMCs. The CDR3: CASSLMTGGGTEAFF. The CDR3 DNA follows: TGCGCCAGCAGCCTCATGACAGGGGGAGGTACTGAAGCTTTCTTT. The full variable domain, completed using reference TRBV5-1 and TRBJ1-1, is KAGVTQTPRYLIKTRGQQVTLSCSPISGHRSVSWYQQTPGQGLQFLFEYFSETQRNKGNFPGRFSGRQFSNSRSEMNVSTLELGDSALYLCASSLMTGGGTEAFFGQGTRLTVV.